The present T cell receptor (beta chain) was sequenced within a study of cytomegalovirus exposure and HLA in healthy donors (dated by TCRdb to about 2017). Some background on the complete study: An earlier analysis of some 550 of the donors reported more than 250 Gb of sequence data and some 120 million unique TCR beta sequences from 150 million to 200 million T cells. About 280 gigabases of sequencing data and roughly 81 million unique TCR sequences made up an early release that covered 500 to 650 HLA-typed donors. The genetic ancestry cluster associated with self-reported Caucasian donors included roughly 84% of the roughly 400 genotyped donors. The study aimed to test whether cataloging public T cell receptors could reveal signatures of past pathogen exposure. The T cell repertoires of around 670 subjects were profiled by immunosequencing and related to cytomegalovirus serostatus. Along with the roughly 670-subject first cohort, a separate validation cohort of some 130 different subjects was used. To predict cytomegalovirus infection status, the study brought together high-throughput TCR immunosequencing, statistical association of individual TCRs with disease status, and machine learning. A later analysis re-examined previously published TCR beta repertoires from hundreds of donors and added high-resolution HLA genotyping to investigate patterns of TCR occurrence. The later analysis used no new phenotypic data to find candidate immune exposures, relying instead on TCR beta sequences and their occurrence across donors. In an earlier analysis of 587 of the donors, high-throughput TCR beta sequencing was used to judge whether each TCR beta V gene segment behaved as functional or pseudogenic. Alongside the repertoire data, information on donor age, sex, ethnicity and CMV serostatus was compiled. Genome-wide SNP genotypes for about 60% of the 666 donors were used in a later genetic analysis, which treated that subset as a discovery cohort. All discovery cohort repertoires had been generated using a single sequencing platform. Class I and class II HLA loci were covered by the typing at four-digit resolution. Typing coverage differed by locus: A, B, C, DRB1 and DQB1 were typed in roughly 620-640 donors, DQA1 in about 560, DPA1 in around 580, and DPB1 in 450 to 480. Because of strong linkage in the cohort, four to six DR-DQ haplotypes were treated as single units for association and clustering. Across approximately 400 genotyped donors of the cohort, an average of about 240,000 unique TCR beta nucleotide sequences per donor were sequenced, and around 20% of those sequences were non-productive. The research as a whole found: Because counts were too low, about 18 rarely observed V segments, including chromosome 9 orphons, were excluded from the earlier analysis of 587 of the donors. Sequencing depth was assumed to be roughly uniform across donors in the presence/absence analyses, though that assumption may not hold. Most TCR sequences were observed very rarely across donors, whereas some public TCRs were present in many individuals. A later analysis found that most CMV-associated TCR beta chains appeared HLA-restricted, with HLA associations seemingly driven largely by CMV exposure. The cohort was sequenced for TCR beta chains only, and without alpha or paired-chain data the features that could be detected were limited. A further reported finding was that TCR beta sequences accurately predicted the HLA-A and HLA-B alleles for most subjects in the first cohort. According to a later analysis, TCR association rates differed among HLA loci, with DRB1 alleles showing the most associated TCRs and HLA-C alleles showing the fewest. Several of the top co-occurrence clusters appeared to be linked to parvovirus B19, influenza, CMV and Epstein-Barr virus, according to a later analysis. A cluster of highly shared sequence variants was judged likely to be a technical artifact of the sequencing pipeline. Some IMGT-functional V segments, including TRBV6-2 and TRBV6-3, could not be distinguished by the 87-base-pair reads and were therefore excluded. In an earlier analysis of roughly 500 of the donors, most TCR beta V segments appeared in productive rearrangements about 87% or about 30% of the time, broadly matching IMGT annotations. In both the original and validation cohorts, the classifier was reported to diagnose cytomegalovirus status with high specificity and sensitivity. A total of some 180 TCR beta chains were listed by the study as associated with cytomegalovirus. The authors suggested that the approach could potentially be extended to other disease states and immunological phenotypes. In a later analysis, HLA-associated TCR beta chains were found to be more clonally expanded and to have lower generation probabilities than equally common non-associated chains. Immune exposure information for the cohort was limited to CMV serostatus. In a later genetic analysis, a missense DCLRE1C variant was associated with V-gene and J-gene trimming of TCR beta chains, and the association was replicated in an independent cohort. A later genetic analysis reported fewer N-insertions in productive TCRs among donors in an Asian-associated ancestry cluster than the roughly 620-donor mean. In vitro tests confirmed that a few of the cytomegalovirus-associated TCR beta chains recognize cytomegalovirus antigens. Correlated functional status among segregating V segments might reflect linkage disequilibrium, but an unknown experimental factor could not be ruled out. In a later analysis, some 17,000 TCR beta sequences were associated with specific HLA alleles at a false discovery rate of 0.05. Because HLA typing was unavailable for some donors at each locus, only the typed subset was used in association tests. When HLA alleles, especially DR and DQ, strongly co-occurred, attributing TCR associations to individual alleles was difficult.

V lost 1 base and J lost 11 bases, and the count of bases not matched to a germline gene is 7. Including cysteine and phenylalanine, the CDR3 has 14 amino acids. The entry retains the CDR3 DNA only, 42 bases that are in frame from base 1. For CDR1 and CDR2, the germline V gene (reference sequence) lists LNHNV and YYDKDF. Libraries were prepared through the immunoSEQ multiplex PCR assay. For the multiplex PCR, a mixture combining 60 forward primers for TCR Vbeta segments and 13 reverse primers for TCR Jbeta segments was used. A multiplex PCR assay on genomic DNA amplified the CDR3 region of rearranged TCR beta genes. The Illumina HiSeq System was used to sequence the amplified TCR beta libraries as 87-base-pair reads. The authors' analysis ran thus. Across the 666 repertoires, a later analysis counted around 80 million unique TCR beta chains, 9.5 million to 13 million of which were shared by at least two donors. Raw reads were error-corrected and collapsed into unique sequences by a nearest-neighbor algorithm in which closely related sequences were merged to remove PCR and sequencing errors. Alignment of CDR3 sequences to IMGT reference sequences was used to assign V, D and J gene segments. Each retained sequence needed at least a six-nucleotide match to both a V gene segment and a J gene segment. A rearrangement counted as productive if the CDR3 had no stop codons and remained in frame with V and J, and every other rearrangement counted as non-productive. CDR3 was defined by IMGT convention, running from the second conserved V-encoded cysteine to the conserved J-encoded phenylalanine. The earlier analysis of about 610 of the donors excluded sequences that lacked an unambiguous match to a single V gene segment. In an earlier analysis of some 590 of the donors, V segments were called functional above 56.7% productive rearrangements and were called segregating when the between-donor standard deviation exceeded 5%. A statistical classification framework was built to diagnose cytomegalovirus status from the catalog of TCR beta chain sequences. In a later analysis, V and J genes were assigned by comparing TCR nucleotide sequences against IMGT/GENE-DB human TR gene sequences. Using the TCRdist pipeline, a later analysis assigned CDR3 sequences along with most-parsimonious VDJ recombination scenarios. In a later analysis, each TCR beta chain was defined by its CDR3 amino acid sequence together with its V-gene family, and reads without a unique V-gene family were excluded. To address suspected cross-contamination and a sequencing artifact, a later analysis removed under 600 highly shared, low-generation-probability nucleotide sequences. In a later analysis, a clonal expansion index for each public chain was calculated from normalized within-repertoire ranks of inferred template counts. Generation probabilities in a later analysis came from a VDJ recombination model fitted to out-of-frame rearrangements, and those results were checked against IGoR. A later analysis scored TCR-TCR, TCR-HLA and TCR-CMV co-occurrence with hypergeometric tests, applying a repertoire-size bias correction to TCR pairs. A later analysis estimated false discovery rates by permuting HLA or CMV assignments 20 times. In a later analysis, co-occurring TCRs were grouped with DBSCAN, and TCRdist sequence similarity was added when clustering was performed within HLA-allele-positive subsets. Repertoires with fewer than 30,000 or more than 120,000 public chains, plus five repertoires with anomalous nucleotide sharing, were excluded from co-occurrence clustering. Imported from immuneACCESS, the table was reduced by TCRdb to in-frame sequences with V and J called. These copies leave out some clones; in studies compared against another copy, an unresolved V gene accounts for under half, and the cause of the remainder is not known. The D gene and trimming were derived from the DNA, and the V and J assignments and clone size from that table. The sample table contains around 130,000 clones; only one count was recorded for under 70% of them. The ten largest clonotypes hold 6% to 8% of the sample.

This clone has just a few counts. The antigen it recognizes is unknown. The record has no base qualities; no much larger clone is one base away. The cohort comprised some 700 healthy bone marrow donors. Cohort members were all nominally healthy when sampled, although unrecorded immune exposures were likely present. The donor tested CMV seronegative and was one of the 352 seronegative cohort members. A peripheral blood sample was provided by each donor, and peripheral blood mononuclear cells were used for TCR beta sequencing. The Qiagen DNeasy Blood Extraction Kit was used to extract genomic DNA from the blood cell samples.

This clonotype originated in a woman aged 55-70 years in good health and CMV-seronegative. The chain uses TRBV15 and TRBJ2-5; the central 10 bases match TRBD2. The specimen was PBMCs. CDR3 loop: CATSRATSGSGQYF. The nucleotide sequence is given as TGTGCCACCAGCAGAGCGACTAGCGGGTCAGGACAGTACTTC.